This T cell receptor beta chain comes out of a study of blood T cell repertoires in COVID-19. There are 17 residues in the CDR3. With V trimmed by 4 bases and J by 5 bases, 16 bases remained unmatched. Germline loops: CDR1 SGHTA, CDR2 FQGNSA. Produced via immunoSEQ multiplex PCR; TCRdb's table is partial and in-frame only. The data show about 260,000 clones, about 82% seen once. The clonotype comes from a woman between 50 and 59 years old who had recovered from COVID-19. The rearrangement joins TRBV7-2 to TRBJ2-5, with 7 bases fitting TRBD2. The sample was PBMCs or T cells enriched from blood (not recorded which). For the CDR3, the DNA is TGTGCCAGCAGCTCACTCCCTCGGACTAGTCTCGCCGAGACCCAGTACTTC. Its protein product is CASSSLPRTSLAETQYF.